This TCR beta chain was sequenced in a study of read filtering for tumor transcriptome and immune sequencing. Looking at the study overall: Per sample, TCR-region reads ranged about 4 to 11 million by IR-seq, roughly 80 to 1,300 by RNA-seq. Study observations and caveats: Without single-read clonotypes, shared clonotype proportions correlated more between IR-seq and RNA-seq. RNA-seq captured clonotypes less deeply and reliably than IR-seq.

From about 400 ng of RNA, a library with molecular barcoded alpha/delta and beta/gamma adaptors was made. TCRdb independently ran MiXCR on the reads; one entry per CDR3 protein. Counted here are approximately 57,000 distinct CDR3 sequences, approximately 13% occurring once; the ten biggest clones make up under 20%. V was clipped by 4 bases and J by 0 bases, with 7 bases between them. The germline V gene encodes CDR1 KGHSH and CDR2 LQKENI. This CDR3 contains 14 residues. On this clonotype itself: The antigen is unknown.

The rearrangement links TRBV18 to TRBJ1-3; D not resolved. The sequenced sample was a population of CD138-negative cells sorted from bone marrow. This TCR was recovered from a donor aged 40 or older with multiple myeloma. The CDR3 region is CASSLADSGNTIYF. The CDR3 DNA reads TGTGCCAGCTCACTGGCTGACTCTGGAAACACCATATATTTT.